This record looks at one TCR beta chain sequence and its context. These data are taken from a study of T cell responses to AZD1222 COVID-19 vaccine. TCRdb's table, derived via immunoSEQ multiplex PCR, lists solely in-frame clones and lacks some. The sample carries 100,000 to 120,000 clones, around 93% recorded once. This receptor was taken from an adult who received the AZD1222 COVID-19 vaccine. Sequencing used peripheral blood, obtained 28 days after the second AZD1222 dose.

The CDR3 DNA follows: TGTGCCAGCAGTGGGGGCCGAGGCTCTGGAAACACCATATATTTT. Its translation is CASSGGRGSGNTIYF. The chain couples TRBV6-2 or TRBV6-3 to TRBJ1-3; TRBD1 is a possible D gene (6 bases). The CDR3 is 15 amino acids. Germline CDR1 is MNHEY and CDR2 is SVGEGT. Trimming stripped 5 bases from V and 0 bases from J, with 11 bases between.